This is a list of T cell receptor beta chains from one sample in a study of blood T cell repertoires in COVID-19. Only in-frame clones appear in the TCRdb table, and some are missing; sequencing was by immunoSEQ multiplex PCR. The sample yields 200,000 to 250,000 clones, roughly 90% seen once. The sequenced sample was peripheral blood. These receptors all stem from a woman between 55 and 75 years old with acute or convalescent COVID-19. Each CDR3 is given with its conserved first and last residue. The order of the fields is V gene, J gene, CDR3 length, D gene, CDR3 DNA, CDR3 protein. The D gene is left open where the match is weak.

v_gene: TRBV19; j_gene: TRBJ1-2; len: 15; d_gene: NA; CDR3nt: TGTGCCAGTAGTATAGCCGAAGGGGCGCCTCGCGGCTACACCTTC; CDR3aa: CASSIAEGAPRGYTF
v_gene: TRBV4-2; j_gene: TRBJ1-2; len: 13; d_gene: TRBD1; CDR3nt: TGTGCCAGCAGCCAAGATCACAGGGGCCACTACACCTTC; CDR3aa: CASSQDHRGHYTF
v_gene: TRBV28; j_gene: TRBJ2-7; len: 18; d_gene: TRBD1; CDR3nt: TGTGCCAGCAGTTCTAAGCGCCTCAGGGGGCCTTACTCCTACGAGCAGTACTTC; CDR3aa: CASSSKRLRGPYSYEQYF
v_gene: TRBV3-1/TRBV3-2; j_gene: TRBJ2-3; len: 16; d_gene: TRBD2; CDR3nt: TGTGCCAGCAGCCAAGTGGGTAGCGGGCGCACAGATACGCAGTATTTT; CDR3aa: CASSQVGSGRTDTQYF
v_gene: TRBV5-1; j_gene: TRBJ2-2; len: 17; d_gene: TRBD1; CDR3nt: TGCGCCAGCAGCTCCAACCCACCGGACAGGGGGACCGGGGAGCTGTTTTTT; CDR3aa: CASSSNPPDRGTGELFF
v_gene: TRBV5-1; j_gene: TRBJ1-2; len: 15; d_gene: TRBD1; CDR3nt: TGCGCCAGCAGCTCTCAAGACAGGGGTATCTATGGCTACACCTTC; CDR3aa: CASSSQDRGIYGYTF
v_gene: TRBV5-1; j_gene: TRBJ1-3; len: 15; d_gene: TRBD1; CDR3nt: TGCGCCAGCGGACCGGGACAGGGGGCAGGAAACACCATATATTTT; CDR3aa: CASGPGQGAGNTIYF
v_gene: TRBV24-1; j_gene: TRBJ2-2; len: 15; d_gene: NA; CDR3nt: TGTGCCACCAGTGCCGACAGCTCCAACACCGGGGAGCTGTTTTTT; CDR3aa: CATSADSSNTGELFF
v_gene: TRBV6-6; j_gene: TRBJ1-1; len: 12; d_gene: NA; CDR3nt: TGTGCCAGCAGTTACGGACAAACTGAAGCTTTCTTT; CDR3aa: CASSYGQTEAFF
v_gene: TRBV29-1; j_gene: TRBJ2-7; len: 12; d_gene: TRBD2; CDR3nt: TGCAGCGTTGGAGACGTGGGGCGGGGGGACTACTTC; CDR3aa: CSVGDVGRGDYF
v_gene: TRBV19; j_gene: TRBJ2-7; len: 12; d_gene: NA; CDR3nt: TGTGCCAGTAGTCGGGCGGGGAACGAGCAGTACTTC; CDR3aa: CASSRAGNEQYF
v_gene: TRBV13; j_gene: TRBJ1-1; len: 13; d_gene: NA; CDR3nt: TGTGCCAGCAGCGAAGGGGGAGTCACTGAAGCTTTCTTT; CDR3aa: CASSEGGVTEAFF
v_gene: TRBV7-2; j_gene: TRBJ1-1; len: 14; d_gene: NA; CDR3nt: TGTGCCAGCAGCTTAGTTCGGGGAAACACTGAAGCTTTCTTT; CDR3aa: CASSLVRGNTEAFF
v_gene: TRBV9; j_gene: TRBJ1-4; len: 17; d_gene: NA; CDR3nt: TGTGCCAGCACTCGATCGGGGGGCGGGTTAGGCGGTGAAAAACTGTTTTTT; CDR3aa: CASTRSGGGLGGEKLFF
v_gene: TRBV5-1; j_gene: TRBJ2-2; len: 19; d_gene: TRBD2; CDR3nt: TGCGCCAGCAGCTTGTACCAAGCTAGCGGGAGGGTAAACACCGGGGAGCTGTTTTTT; CDR3aa: CASSLYQASGRVNTGELFF